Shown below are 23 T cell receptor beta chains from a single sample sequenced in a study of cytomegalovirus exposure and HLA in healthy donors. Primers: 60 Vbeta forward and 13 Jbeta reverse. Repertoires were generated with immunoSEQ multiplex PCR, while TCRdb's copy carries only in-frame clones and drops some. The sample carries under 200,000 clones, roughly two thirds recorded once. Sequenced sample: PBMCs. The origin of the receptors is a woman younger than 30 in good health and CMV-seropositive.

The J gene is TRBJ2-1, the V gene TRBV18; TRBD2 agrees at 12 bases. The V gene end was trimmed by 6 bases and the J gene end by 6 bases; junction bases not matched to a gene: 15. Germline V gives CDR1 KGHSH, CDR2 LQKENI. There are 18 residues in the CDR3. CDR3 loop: CASSPGLAGFYVRNEQFF. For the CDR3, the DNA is TGTGCCAGCTCCCCGGGACTAGCGGGCTTTTACGTGCGCAATGAGCAGTTCTTC. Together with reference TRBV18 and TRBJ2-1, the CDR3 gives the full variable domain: NAGVMQNPRHLVRRRGQEARLRCSPMKGHSHVYWYRQLPEEGLKFMVYLQKENIIDESGMPKERFSAEFPKEGPSILRIQQVVRGDSAAYFCASSPGLAGFYVRNEQFFGPGTRLTVL.

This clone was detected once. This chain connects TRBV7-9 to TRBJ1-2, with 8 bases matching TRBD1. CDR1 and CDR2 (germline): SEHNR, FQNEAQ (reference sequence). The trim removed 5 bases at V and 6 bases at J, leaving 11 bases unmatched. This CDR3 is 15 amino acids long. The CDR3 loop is CASSRVLGQANGYTF. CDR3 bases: TGTGCCAGCAGCCGCGTTCTGGGACAGGCCAATGGCTACACCTTC.

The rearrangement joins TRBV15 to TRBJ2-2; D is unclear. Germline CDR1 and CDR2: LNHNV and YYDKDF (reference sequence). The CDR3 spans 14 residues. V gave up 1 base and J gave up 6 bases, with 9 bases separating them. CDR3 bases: TGTGCCACCAGCAGAGGCGACTGGGCCGGGGAGCTGTTTTTT. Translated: CATSRGDWAGELFF.

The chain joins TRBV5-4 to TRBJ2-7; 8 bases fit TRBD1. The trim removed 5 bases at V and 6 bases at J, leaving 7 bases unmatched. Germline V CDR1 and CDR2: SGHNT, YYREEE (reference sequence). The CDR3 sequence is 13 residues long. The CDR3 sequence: CASSPQDRGEQYF. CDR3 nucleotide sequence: TGTGCCAGCAGTCCACAAGACAGGGGCGAGCAGTACTTC.

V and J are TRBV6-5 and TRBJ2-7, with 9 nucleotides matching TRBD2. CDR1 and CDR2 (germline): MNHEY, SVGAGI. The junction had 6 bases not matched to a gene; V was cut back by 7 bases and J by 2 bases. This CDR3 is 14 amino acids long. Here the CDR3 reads CASTEAGGPYEQYF. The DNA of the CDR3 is TGTGCCAGCACTGAAGCGGGAGGTCCCTACGAGCAGTACTTC.

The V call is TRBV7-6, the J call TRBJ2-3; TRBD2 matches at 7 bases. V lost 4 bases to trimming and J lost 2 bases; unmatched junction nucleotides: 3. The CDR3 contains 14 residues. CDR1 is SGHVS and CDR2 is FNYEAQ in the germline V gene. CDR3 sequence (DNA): TGTGCCAGCAGCTCGGGACTATTCACAGATACGCAGTATTTT. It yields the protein CASSSGLFTDTQYF.

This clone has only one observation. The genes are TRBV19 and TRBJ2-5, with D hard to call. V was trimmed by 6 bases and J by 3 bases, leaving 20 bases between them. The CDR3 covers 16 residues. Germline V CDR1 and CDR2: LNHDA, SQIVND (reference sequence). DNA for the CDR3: TGTGCCAGTAGGCCCTGGCTTGGCAACCGGGAAGAGACCCAGTACTTC. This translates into CASRPWLGNREETQYF.

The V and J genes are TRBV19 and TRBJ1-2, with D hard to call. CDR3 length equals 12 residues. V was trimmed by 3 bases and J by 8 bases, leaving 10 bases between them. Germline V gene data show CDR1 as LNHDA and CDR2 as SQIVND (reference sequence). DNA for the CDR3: TGTGCCAGTAGTATCGGAGCAAACGGCTACACCTTC. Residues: CASSIGANGYTF.

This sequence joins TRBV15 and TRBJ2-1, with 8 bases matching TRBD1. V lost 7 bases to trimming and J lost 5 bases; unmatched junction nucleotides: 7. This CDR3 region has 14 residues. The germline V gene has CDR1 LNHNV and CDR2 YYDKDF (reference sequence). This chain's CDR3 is CATNQLGQDNEQFF. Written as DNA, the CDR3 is TGTGCCACCAATCAGCTGGGACAGGACAATGAGCAGTTCTTC.

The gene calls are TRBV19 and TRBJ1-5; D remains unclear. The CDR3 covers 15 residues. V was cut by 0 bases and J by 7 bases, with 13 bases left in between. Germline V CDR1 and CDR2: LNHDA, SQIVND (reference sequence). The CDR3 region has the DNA TGTGCCAGTAGTATAGATAGAGGGAAGTACCAGCCCCAGCATTTT. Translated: CASSIDRGKYQPQHF.

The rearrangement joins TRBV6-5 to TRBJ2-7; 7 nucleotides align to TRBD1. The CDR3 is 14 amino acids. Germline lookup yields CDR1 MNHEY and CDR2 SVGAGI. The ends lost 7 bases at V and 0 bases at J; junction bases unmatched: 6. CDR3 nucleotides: TGTGCCAGCACCGACCGGGACAGCTCCTACGAGCAGTACTTC. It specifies CASTDRDSSYEQYF.

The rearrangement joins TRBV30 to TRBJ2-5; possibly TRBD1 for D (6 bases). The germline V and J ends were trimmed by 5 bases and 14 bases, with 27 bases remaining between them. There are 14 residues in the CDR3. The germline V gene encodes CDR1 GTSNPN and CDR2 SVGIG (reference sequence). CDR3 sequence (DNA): TGTGCCTGGGGCCTCATGGAAGGGGGAGCGATCCGATACTTC. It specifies CAWGLMEGGAIRYF.

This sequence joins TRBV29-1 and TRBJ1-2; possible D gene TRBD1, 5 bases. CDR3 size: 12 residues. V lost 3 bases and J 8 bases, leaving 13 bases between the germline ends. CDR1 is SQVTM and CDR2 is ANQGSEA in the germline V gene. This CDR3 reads CSVDNPGQGYTF. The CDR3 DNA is TGCAGCGTTGATAACCCAGGGCAAGGCTACACCTTC.

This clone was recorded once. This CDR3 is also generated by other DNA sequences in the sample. This CDR3 is CASSWSPQYLGSAYEQYF. As DNA, the CDR3 is TGCGCCAGCAGCTGGAGCCCCCAGTACCTAGGTAGCGCCTACGAGCAGTACTTC. This chain joins TRBV5-1 and TRBJ2-7; TRBD2 might be the D (5 bases). Germline CDR1 SGHRS, CDR2 YFSETQ. Trimming removed 3 bases from V and 2 bases from J, with 24 bases in between. The CDR3 contains 18 residues.

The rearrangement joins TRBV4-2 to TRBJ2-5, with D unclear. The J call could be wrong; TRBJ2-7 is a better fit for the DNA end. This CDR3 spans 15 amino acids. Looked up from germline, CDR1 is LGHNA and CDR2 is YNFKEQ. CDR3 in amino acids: CASSQGARGLYEQYF. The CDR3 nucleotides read TGTGCCAGCAGCCAAGGCGCCCGCGGCCTTTACGAGCAGTACTTC.

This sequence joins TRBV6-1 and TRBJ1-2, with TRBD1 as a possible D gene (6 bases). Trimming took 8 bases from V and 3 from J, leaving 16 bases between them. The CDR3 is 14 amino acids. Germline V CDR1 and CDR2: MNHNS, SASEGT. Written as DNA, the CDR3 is TGTGCCAGCTCCTTGGCAGGGGCGGACTATGGCTACACCTTC. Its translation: CASSLAGADYGYTF.

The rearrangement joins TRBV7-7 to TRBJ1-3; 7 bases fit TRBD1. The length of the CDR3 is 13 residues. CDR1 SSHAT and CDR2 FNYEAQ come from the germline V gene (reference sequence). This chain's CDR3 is CASSTGAGNTIYF. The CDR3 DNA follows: TGTGCTAGCTCCACAGGGGCTGGAAACACCATATATTTT.

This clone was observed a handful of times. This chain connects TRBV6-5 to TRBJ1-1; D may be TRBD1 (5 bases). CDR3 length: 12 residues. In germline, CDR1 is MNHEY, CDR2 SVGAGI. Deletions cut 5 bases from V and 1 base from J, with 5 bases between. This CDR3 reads CASSQGNTEAFF. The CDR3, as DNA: TGTGCCAGCAGTCAGGGGAACACTGAAGCTTTCTTT.

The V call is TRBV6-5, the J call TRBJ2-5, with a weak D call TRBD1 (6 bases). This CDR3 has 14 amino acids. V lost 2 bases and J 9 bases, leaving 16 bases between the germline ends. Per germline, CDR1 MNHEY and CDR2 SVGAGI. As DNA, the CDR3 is TGTGCCAGCAGTTACGGACAGAAGGAAGGGCCCCAGTACTTC. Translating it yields CASSYGQKEGPQYF.

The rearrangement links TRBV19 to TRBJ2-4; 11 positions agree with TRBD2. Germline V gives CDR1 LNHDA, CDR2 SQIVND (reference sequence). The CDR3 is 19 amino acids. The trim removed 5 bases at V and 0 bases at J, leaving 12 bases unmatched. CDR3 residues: CASSGRLAGGPVAKNIQYF. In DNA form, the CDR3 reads TGTGCCAGTAGTGGGCGTCTAGCGGGAGGTCCGGTAGCCAAAAACATTCAGTACTTC.

The CDR3 spells CASSLSGTDNEQFF. The DNA for the CDR3 is TGTGCCAGCAGCTTAAGCGGGACAGACAATGAGCAGTTCTTC. V and J are TRBV7-3 and TRBJ2-1; D might be TRBD1 (7 bases). Trimming left V 1 base short and J 5 bases short, with 9 bases between. CDR1 SGHTA and CDR2 FQGTGA come from the germline V gene. The CDR3 spans 14 residues.

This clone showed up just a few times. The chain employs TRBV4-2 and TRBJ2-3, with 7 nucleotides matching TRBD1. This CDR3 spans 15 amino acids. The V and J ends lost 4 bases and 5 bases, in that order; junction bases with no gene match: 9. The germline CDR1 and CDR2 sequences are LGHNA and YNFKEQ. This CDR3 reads CASSPDPGGGDTQYF. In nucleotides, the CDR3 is TGTGCCAGCAGCCCCGACCCAGGGGGTGGAGATACGCAGTATTTT.

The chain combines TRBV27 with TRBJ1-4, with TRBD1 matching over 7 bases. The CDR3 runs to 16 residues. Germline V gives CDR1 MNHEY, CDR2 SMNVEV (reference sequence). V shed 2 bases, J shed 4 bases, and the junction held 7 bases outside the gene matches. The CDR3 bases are TGTGCCAGCAGTTTAGATACAGGGGTTAATAATGAAAAACTGTTTTTT. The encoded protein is CASSLDTGVNNEKLFF. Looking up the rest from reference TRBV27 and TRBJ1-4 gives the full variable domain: EAQVTQNPRYLITVTGKKLTVTCSQNMNHEYMSWYRQDPGLGLRQIYYSMNVEVTDKGDVPEGYKVSRKEKRNFPLILESPSPNQTSLYFCASSLDTGVNNEKLFFGSGTQLSVL.